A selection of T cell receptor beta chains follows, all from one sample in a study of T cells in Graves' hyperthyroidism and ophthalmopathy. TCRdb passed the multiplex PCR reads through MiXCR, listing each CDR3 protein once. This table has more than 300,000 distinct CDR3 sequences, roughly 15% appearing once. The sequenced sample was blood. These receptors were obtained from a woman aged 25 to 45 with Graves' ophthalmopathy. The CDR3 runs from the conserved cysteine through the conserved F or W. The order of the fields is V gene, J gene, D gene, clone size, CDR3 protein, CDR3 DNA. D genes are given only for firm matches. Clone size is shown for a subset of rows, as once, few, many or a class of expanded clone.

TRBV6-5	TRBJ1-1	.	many	CASSYSPERSGGFF	TGTGCCAGCAGTTACTCGCCAGAAAGGAGCGGGGGTTTCTTT
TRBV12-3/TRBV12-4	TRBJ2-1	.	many	CASLWDQRSQDEQFF	TGTGCCAGCCTTTGGGACCAAAGGAGTCAGGATGAGCAGTTCTTC
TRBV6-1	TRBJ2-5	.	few	CASSEASYQETQYF	TGTGCCAGCAGTGAAGCTAGCTACCAAGAGACCCAGTACTTC
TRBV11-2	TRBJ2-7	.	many	CASRRQSSYEQYF	TGTGCCAGCAGGCGCCAGAGCTCCTACGAGCAGTACTTC
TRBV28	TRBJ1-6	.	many	CASSLPQGNYNSPLHF	TGTGCCAGCAGTCTTCCTCAGGGAAACTATAATTCACCCCTCCACTTT
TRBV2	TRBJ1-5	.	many	CASSEHLRHF	TGTGCCAGCAGTGAACATTTGCGGCATTTT
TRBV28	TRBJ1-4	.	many	CASRLRGVREKLFF	TGTGCCAGCAGGCTAAGAGGGGTCCGAGAAAAACTGTTTTTT
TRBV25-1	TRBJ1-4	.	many	CASSLGHRATNEKLFF	TGTGCCAGCAGTCTGGGACACCGGGCAACTAATGAAAAACTGTTTTTT
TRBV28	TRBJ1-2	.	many	CASSIISYGYTF	TGTGCCAGCAGTATAATTAGCTATGGCTACACCTTC
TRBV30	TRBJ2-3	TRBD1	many	CAWSTGRDRDPDTQYF	TGTGCCTGGAGTACTGGCCGGGACAGGGACCCAGATACGCAGTATTTT
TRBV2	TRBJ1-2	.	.	CASRGTVDCYTF	TGTGCCAGCAGGGGGACTGTGGATTGCTACACCTTC
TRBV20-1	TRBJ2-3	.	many	CSATDTDTQYF	TGCAGTGCTACCGACACAGATACGCAGTATTTT
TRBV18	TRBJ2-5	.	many	CASSPPRVGQETQYF	TGTGCCAGCTCACCACCCAGGGTGGGCCAGGAGACCCAGTACTTC
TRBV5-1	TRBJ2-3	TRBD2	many	CASSFGTSGSSTDTQYF	TGCGCCAGCAGCTTTGGGACTAGCGGGAGTAGCACAGATACGCAGTATTTT